Sequencing of this TCR beta chain was carried out in a study of OX40 agonist ivuxolimab in advanced cancers. Study information: Dose-escalation subjects each had hepatocellular carcinoma, melanoma, renal cell or head and neck cancer.

Points on this clone: Antigen: not known.

Germline assignment: CDR1 SGHRS and CDR2 YFSETQ. CDR3 length: 13 residues. V dropped 7 bases and J dropped 1; count of bases not matched to a gene: 1. TCRdb's copy holds only in-frame clones and misses some; the assay was immunoSEQ multiplex PCR. The sample has some 70,000 clones, approximately 90% seen once. The study's findings and limits: Part of the nonresponder group also had normalized T-cell clonal expansion that was low. More expanded clones were seen, on average, in CD8+ T cells than in CD4+.

Source: CD4+ or CD8+ T cells sorted from blood, taken in a trial of the OX40 agonist ivuxolimab. V is TRBV5-1 and J is TRBJ2-2; 7 bases are a match to TRBD1. This TCR was sampled from an adult with an advanced solid tumor such as melanoma, head and neck, liver or kidney cancer. CDR3 loop: CASRTGNTGELFF. CDR3 DNA: TGCGCCAGCCGGACAGGGAACACCGGGGAGCTGTTTTTT. Together with reference TRBV5-1 and TRBJ2-2, the CDR3 gives the full variable domain: KAGVTQTPRYLIKTRGQQVTLSCSPISGHRSVSWYQQTPGQGLQFLFEYFSETQRNKGNFPGRFSGRQFSNSRSEMNVSTLELGDSALYLCASRTGNTGELFFGEGSRLTVL.